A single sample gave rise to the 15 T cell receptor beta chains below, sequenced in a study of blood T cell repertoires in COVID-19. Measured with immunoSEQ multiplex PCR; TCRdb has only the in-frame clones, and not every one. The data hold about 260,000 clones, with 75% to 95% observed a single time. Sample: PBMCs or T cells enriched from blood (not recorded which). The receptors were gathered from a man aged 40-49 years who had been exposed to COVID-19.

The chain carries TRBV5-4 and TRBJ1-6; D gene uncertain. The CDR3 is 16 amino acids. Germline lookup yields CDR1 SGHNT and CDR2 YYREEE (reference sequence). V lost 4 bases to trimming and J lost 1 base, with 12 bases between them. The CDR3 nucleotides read TGTGCCAGCAGCCAGGCCCCGTCGTCCTATAATTCACCCCTCCACTTT. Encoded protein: CASSQAPSSYNSPLHF.

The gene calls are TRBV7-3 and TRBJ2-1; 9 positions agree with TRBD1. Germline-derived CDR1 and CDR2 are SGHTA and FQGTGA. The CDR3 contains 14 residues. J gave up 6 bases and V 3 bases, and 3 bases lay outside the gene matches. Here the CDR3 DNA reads TGTGCCAGCAGCTTCGGGACAGGGAGCAATGAGCAGTTCTTC. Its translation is CASSFGTGSNEQFF.

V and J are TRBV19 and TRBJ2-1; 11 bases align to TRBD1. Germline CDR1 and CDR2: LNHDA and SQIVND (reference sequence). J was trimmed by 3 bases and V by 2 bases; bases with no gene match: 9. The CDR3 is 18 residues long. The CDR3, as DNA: TGTGCCAGTAGTATAATGGACAGGGGGCCCTTTGGCTACAATGAGCAGTTCTTC. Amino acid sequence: CASSIMDRGPFGYNEQFF. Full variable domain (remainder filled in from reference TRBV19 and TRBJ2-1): DGGITQSPKYLFRKEGQNVTLSCEQNLNHDAMYWYRQDPGQGLRLIYYSQIVNDFQKGDIAEGYSVSREKKESFPLTVTSAQKNPTAFYLCASSIMDRGPFGYNEQFFGPGTRLTVL.

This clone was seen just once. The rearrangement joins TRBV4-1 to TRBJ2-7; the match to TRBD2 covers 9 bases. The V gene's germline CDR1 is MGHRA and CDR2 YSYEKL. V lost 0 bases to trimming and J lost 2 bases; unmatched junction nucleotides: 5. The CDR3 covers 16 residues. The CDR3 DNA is TGCGCCAGCAGCCAAGAGCCGGGACTAGCTGCCTACGAGCAGTACTTC. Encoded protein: CASSQEPGLAAYEQYF.

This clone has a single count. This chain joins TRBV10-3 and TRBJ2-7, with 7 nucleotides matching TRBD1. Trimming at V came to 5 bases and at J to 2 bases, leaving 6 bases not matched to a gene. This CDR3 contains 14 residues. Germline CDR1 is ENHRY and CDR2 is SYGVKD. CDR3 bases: TGTGCCATCAGTAGACAGGGTGAGACCTACGAGCAGTACTTC. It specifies CAISRQGETYEQYF.

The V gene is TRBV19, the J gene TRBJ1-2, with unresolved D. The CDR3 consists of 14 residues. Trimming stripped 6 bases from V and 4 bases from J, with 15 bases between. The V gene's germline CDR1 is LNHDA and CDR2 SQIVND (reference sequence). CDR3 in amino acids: CASSPRGSGYGYTF. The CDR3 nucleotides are TGTGCCAGTAGCCCTCGGGGAAGCGGCTATGGCTACACCTTC.

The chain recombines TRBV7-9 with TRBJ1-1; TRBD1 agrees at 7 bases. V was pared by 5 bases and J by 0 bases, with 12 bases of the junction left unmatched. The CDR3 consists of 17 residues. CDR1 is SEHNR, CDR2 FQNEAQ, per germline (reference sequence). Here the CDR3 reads CASSPRQGRTLNTEAFF. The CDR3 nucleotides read TGTGCCAGCAGCCCTAGACAGGGACGGACTTTGAACACTGAAGCTTTCTTT.

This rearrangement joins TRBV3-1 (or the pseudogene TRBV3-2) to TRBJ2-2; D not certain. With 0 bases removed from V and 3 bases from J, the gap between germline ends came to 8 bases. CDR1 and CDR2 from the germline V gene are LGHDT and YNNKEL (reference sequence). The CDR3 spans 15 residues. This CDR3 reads CASSQDEADTGELFF. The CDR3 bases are TGTGCCAGCAGCCAAGACGAGGCGGACACCGGGGAGCTGTTTTTT.

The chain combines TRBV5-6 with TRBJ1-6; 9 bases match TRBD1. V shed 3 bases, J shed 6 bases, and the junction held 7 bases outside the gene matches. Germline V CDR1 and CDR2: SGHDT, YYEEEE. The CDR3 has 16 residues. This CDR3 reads CASSWGQGLSNSPLHF. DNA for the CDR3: TGTGCCAGCAGCTGGGGACAGGGCTTAAGTAATTCACCCCTCCACTTT.

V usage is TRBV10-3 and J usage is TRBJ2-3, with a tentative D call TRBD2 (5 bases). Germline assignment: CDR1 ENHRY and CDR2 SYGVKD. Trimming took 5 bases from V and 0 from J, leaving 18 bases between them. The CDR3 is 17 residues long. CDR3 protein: CAISNPGGELSTDTQYF. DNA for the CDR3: TGTGCCATCAGTAACCCAGGAGGTGAACTTAGCACAGATACGCAGTATTTT.

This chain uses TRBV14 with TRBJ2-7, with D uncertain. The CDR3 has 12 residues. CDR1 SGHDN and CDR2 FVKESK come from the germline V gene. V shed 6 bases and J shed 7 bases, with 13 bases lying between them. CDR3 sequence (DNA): TGTGCCAGCAGTCCATTTACGCGGGAGCAGTACTTC. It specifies CASSPFTREQYF.

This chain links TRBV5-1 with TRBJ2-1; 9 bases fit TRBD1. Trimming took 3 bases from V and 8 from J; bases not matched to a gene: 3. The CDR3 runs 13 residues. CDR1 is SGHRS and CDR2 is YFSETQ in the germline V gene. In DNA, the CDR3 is TGCGCCAGCAGCTGGACAGGGGTCGATGAGCAGTTCTTC. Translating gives CASSWTGVDEQFF.

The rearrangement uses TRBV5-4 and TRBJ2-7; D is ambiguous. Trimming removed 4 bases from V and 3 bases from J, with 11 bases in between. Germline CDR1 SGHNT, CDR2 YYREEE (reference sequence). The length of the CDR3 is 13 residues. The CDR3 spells CASSRDGGYEQYF. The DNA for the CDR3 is TGTGCCAGCAGCCGAGACGGCGGCTACGAGCAGTACTTC.

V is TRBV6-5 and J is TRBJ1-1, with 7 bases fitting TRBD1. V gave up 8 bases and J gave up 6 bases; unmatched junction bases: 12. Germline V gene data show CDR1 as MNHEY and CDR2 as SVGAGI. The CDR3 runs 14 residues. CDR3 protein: CASLSGPGGPEAFF. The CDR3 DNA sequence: TGTGCCAGCCTATCGGGCCCAGGGGGTCCTGAAGCTTTCTTT.

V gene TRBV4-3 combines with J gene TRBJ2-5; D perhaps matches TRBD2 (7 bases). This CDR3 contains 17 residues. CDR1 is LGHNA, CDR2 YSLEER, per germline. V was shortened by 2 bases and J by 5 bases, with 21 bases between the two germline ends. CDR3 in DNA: TGCGCCAGCAGCCAATCCGTCGGCGGGGGCAGTACGGAGACCCAGTACTTC. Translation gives CASSQSVGGGSTETQYF.